These 11 T cell receptor beta chains share one sample of origin, sequenced in a study of breast tumors, draining lymph nodes, adjacent tissues. Axillary draining lymph nodes of breast cancer patients supplied the node samples. TCRdb reprocessed the multiplex PCR reads with MiXCR, giving one entry per CDR3 protein. The data show some 130,000 distinct CDR3 sequences, around 21% seen once. Material: axillary lymph node tissue. The receptors come from a female donor with breast cancer. Some clones in this sample may be carry-over from other donors' samples.

This clonotype was found many times. The chain links TRBV6-1 to TRBJ2-7; D is possibly TRBD2 (6 bases). The CDR3 has 14 amino acids. From germline, CDR1 is MNHNS and CDR2 SASEGT. Trimming took 3 bases from V and 6 from J, leaving 15 bases between them. The CDR3 spells CASSEEGIFREQYF. CDR3 coding DNA: TGTGCCAGCAGTGAGGAGGGGATCTTTCGCGAGCAGTACTTC.

This clonotype was recorded at least ten times. The chain carries TRBV28 and TRBJ2-7; 7 nucleotides agree with TRBD2. This CDR3 is built from 14 residues. Germline CDR1 reads MDHEN; CDR2 reads SYDVKM. V dropped 6 bases and J dropped 5; count of bases not matched to a gene: 10. The CDR3 bases are TGTGCCAGCAGCCTCAGCGGGGTCCGGAACGAGCAGTACTTC. This translates into CASSLSGVRNEQYF.

This clonotype occurred many times. The rearrangement uses TRBV4-1 and TRBJ1-2, with 10 bases identical to TRBD1. Trimming removed 5 bases from V and 6 bases from J; junction bases left unmatched: 3. This CDR3 has 13 residues. Germline-derived CDR1 and CDR2 are MGHRA and YSYEKL. The CDR3 reads CASSLDRGNGYTF. In DNA form, the CDR3 reads TGCGCCAGCAGCTTGGACAGGGGGAATGGCTACACCTTC.

The V and J genes are TRBV3-1 and TRBJ1-5; TRBD1 is a possible D gene (6 bases). The CDR3 loop spans 15 amino acids. Trimming took off 3 bases at V and 4 bases at J, with 13 bases between the two ends. Looked up from germline, CDR1 is LGHDT and CDR2 is YNNKEL (reference sequence). This chain's CDR3 is CASSQGIQGNQPQHF. DNA of the CDR3: TGTGCCAGCAGCCAGGGAATACAGGGAAATCAGCCCCAGCATTTT.

This clonotype was observed at least ten times. The chain carries TRBV7-3 and TRBJ1-2; D gene ambiguous. Germline CDR1 is SGHTA and CDR2 is FQGTGA. This CDR3 is 13 amino acids long. The V end was cut by 4 bases, the J end by 8 bases, with 14 bases between. CDR3 protein: CASSSALGGGYTF. The CDR3 DNA reads as TGTGCCAGCAGCTCCGCTCTTGGTGGAGGCTACACCTTC.

For this clonotype: A much larger clone lies one base from this, so it may be a read error. The chain has TRBV2 and TRBJ1-4; D is undetermined. CDR3 length equals 12 residues. Per germline, CDR1 SNHLY and CDR2 FYNNEI. Trimming took off 11 bases at V and 5 bases at J, with 12 bases between the two ends. CDR3 sequence: CACTRINEKLFF. CDR3 nucleotides: TGTGCCTGCACTCGTATAAATGAAAAACTGTTTTTT.

This clonotype showed up many times. The V and J genes are TRBV30 and TRBJ2-1; TRBD2 matches 7 bases. Germline values: CDR1 GTSNPN, CDR2 SVGIG (reference sequence). The CDR3 is made up of 13 amino acids. The ends lost 0 bases at V and 4 bases at J; junction bases unmatched: 0. DNA for the CDR3: TGTGCCTGGAGTGTCGGGAGGTACAATGAGCAGTTCTTC. Translated, it gives CAWSVGRYNEQFF.

This clonotype was seen at least ten times. The rearrangement links TRBV12-3 or TRBV12-4 to TRBJ1-4, with TRBD1 as a possible D gene (5 bases). The CDR3 has 15 amino acids. The germline V and J ends were trimmed by 6 bases and 8 bases, with 19 bases remaining between them. CDR3 nucleotide sequence: TGTGCCAGCAGCAACGGACATATTCGAGGCGAAAAACTGTTTTTT. It translates to CASSNGHIRGEKLFF.

This clonotype came up many times. CDR3 sequence reads: CASSETRARPSPLHF. CDR3 sequence (DNA): TGTGCCAGCAGTGAAACAAGAGCCAGGCCTTCACCCCTCCACTTT. The rearrangement links TRBV6-1 to TRBJ1-6; D remains unclear. The V end lost 2 bases, the J end lost 9 bases, and 14 bases lay between the germline ends. CDR1 is MNHNS, CDR2 SASEGT, per germline. CDR3 length equals 15 residues.

This clonotype was found many times. Its ends do not fully match the called genes, so a read error is possible. The rearrangement uses TRBV2 and TRBJ2-1, with TRBD2 matching over 8 bases. Germline CDR1 and CDR2: SNHLY and FYNNEI. CDR3 length equals 15 residues. The CDR3 protein is CASSKAGATYNEQFF. The CDR3 DNA reads TGTGCCAGCAGTAAAGCGGGAGCCACTTACAATGAGCAGTTCTTC.

This clonotype appeared many times. The rearrangement links TRBV20-1 to TRBJ2-7; D unclear. Looked up from germline, CDR1 is DFQATT and CDR2 is SNEGSKA (reference sequence). V shed 0 bases and J shed 0 bases, with 12 bases lying between them. The CDR3 runs 15 residues. The CDR3 here is CSARDGGESSYEQYF. CDR3 bases: TGCAGTGCTAGAGACGGTGGGGAAAGCTCCTACGAGCAGTACTTC.